This TCR beta chain is drawn from a study of blood T cells in healthy people across ages. Primed by a sample-barcoded 5' primer and a J-beta primer mix, a second PCR proceeded for 7 to 11 cycles. Every sample returned 3 million or more CDR3-containing paired-end reads. TCRdb fed the 5' RACE reads into MiXCR, producing one record per CDR3 protein. The sample gives roughly 790,000 distinct CDR3 sequences, around 46% of which show up once; about 20% is in the top ten. The study, taken as a whole, reports: Both higher diversity and more naive CD4+ cells marked long-lived donors when set against aged donors.

Germline values: CDR1 MDHEN, CDR2 SYDVKM. There are 14 residues in the CDR3. It was approximately 10 milliliters of peripheral blood that were drawn from each donor. A word on this clonotype: Its antigen remains unknown.

The clonotype comes from a woman aged 55-75 years in good health. Material for sequencing was blood. V usage is TRBV28 and J usage is TRBJ2-7; 7 nucleotides align to TRBD1. TRBJ2-5 matches the DNA end more closely, so the J call is doubtful. The CDR3 DNA follows: TGTGCCAGCGCGGCGACAGGGCGTAGGGAGACCCAGTACTTC. The encoded protein is CASAATGRRETQYF.